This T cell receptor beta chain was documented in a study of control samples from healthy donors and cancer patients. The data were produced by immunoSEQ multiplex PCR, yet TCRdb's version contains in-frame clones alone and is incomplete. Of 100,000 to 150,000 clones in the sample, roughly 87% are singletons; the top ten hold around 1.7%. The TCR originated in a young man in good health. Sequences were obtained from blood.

CDR3 protein: CASSLPPFLLMFF. CDR3 DNA: TGTGCCAGCAGTTTACCCCCTTTTCTACTCATGTTCTTC. The rearrangement joins TRBV6-2 or TRBV6-3 to TRBJ2-1; D is undetermined. The CDR3 totals 13 residues. Germline values: CDR1 MNHEY, CDR2 SVGEGT. With 4 bases removed from V and 15 bases from J, the gap between germline ends came to 19 bases.